Following are 26 T cell receptor beta chains from one sample sequenced in a study of shared clonotypes between healthy human individuals. Data came from immunoSEQ multiplex PCR; TCRdb stores just in-frame clones and leaves some out. The sample has hundreds of thousands of clones; about 95% are singletons. Naive CD8 cells lacked CD45RO and underwent positive selection for CCR7, leaving out terminally differentiated effector memory CD45RA+ cells. The sequencing input was naive CD8+ T cells sorted from blood. Every receptor here comes from a woman younger than 45 in good health.

This chain uses TRBV5-6 with TRBJ2-7, with D unclear. Trimming took off 2 bases at V and 5 bases at J, with 11 bases between the two ends. Germline lookup yields CDR1 SGHDT and CDR2 YYEEEE. This CDR3 region has 13 residues. CDR3 loop: CASSLTEGDEQYF. In DNA form, the CDR3 reads TGTGCCAGCAGCTTAACAGAAGGAGACGAGCAGTACTTC.

Here the CDR3 DNA reads TGTGCCAGCAGCAAGGGACCAGCCAAAAACATTCAGTACTTC. Amino acid sequence: CASSKGPAKNIQYF. The V gene is TRBV5-8, the J gene TRBJ2-4, with D perhaps being TRBD1 or TRBD2 (5 bases each). Trimming took 4 bases from V and 0 from J, leaving 8 bases between them. Per germline, CDR1 SGHTS and CDR2 YDEGEE. This CDR3 is built from 14 residues.

The chain uses TRBV19 and TRBJ1-2; possibly TRBD1 for D (6 bases). V lost 9 bases and J lost 2, with 13 bases in between. CDR3 size: 13 residues. Germline CDR1 LNHDA, CDR2 SQIVND (reference sequence). The DNA of the CDR3 is TGTGCCAGCCAGGACAGCAGGAACTATGGCTACACCTTC. As protein: CASQDSRNYGYTF.

This clone was found once. The J gene is TRBJ2-5, the V gene TRBV4-1, with D hard to call. This CDR3 is built from 13 residues. Germline V CDR1 and CDR2: MGHRA, YSYEKL. V lost 3 bases and J 0 bases, leaving 5 bases between the germline ends. The CDR3 region has the DNA TGCGCCAGCAGCCAGAACAACCAAGAGACCCAGTACTTC. Translated: CASSQNNQETQYF.

J is TRBJ2-7 and V is TRBV6-4; TRBD2 matches 7 bases. CDR1 and CDR2 (germline): MRHNA, SNTAGT. This CDR3 comprises 15 residues. The J segment lost 5 bases and the V segment lost 4 bases, leaving 11 bases of the junction unmatched. CDR3 DNA: TGTGCCAGCAGTGCTCTTGCGGGAGAGTTGGACGAGCAGTACTTC. It specifies CASSALAGELDEQYF.

J is TRBJ1-2 and V is TRBV27; 7 bases line up with TRBD1. The trim removed 5 bases at V and 7 bases at J, leaving 7 bases unmatched. Germline V CDR1 and CDR2: MNHEY, SMNVEV (reference sequence). The CDR3 is made up of 13 amino acids. The CDR3 spells CASSPTTGLGYTF. DNA for the CDR3: TGTGCCAGCAGTCCCACGACAGGGCTTGGCTACACCTTC.

The chain joins TRBV5-6 to TRBJ2-1; TRBD2 matches at 8 bases. The V segment lost 3 bases and the J segment 7 bases; nucleotides outside the gene matches: 6. This CDR3 has 14 amino acids. Germline lookup yields CDR1 SGHDT and CDR2 YYEEEE. The chain's CDR3 is CASSWTSKGNEQFF. The DNA of the CDR3 is TGTGCCAGCAGCTGGACTAGCAAGGGGAATGAGCAGTTCTTC.

The rearrangement joins TRBV28 to TRBJ2-3; D unclear. CDR1 MDHEN and CDR2 SYDVKM come from the germline V gene. The length of the CDR3 is 14 residues. V shed 2 bases and J shed 2 bases, with 8 bases lying between them. The CDR3 DNA is TGTGCCAGCAGTTTAGTGCTCTCCACAGATACGCAGTATTTT. Its translation: CASSLVLSTDTQYF.

Points on this clone: Its ends do not fully match the called genes, so a read error is possible. This chain joins TRBV29-1 and TRBJ2-1, with D possibly TRBD2 on 5 matching bases. From germline, CDR1 is SQVTM and CDR2 ANQGSEA. The CDR3 loop spans 14 amino acids. The CDR3 spells CNVEDRLAQDEQFF. CDR3 nucleotides: TGCAACGTTGAAGATAGGCTAGCCCAGGATGAGCAGTTCTTC.

The chain has TRBV30 and TRBJ1-2; D unclear. Per germline, CDR1 GTSNPN and CDR2 SVGIG (reference sequence). The CDR3 length is 11 residues. V lost 1 base, J lost 8 bases, and 8 bases lay in between. The CDR3 region has the DNA TGTGCCTGGAGTGCAGAATTGGGCTACACCTTC. Its protein is CAWSAELGYTF.

This chain connects TRBV28 to TRBJ1-1; D is ambiguous. Trimming stripped 6 bases from V and 3 bases from J, with 17 bases between. Germline V lookup: CDR1 MDHEN, CDR2 SYDVKM. The CDR3 spans 15 residues. Here the CDR3 DNA reads TGTGCCAGCAGGCCCTCCACAGAAGGCTACACTGAAGCTTTCTTT. This translates into CASRPSTEGYTEAFF.

V gene TRBV9 combines with J gene TRBJ2-5; D might be TRBD2 (5 bases). CDR3 length: 15 amino acids. CDR1 is SGDLS and CDR2 is YYNGEE in the germline V gene. Trimming took off 0 bases at V and 1 base at J, with 10 bases between the two ends. CDR3 coding DNA: TGTGCCAGCAGCGTAGGTCCTAGCCTCCAAGAGACCCAGTACTTC. Translated, it gives CASSVGPSLQETQYF.

V usage is TRBV28 and J usage is TRBJ2-3; D gene unclear. The germline V and J ends were trimmed by 8 bases and 5 bases, with 14 bases remaining between them. This CDR3 contains 13 residues. Germline V gene data show CDR1 as MDHEN and CDR2 as SYDVKM. The CDR3 is CASGTQELDTQYF. DNA of the CDR3: TGTGCCAGCGGCACCCAAGAGCTAGATACGCAGTATTTT.

The chain joins TRBV25-1 to TRBJ2-7; D remains unclear. Germline V gives CDR1 MGHDK, CDR2 SYGVNS. The CDR3 length is 12 residues. V was pared by 3 bases and J by 7 bases, with 10 bases between. CDR3 in DNA: TGTGCCAGCAGTGAGGGATCTAGGGAGCAGTACTTC. This translates into CASSEGSREQYF.

The chain recombines TRBV9 with TRBJ2-1, with 10 positions matching TRBD2. In germline, CDR1 is SGDLS, CDR2 YYNGEE. CDR3 length: 15 residues. Trimming at V came to 3 bases and at J to 2 bases, leaving 2 bases not matched to a gene. DNA for the CDR3: TGTGCCAGCAGCGATAGCGGGAGGCCCTACAATGAGCAGTTCTTC. It codes for CASSDSGRPYNEQFF.

The chain links TRBV27 to TRBJ2-3; 15 bases line up with TRBD2. V lost 5 bases to trimming and J lost 0 bases; unmatched junction nucleotides: 3. Germline assignment: CDR1 MNHEY and CDR2 SMNVEV (reference sequence). The CDR3 loop spans 17 amino acids. CDR3 sequence reads: CASSPGLAGGSTDTQYF. The CDR3 DNA sequence: TGTGCCAGCAGTCCTGGACTAGCGGGAGGGAGCACAGATACGCAGTATTTT.

The gene calls are TRBV20-1 and TRBJ1-2; D remains unclear. The CDR3 length is 11 residues. Germline V gene lookup returns CDR1 DFQATT and CDR2 SNEGSKA (reference sequence). V was shortened by 2 bases and J by 5 bases, with 6 bases between the two germline ends. CDR3 nucleotides: TGCAGTGCTAGATCGGGATATGGCTACACCTTC. It encodes CSARSGYGYTF.

The CDR3 coding sequence is TGTGCCAGCAGTTTATTTCGAGCGAGTTACAATGAGCAGTTCTTC. Amino acid sequence: CASSLFRASYNEQFF. The J gene is TRBJ2-1, the V gene TRBV28; D remains unclear. V lost 1 base, J lost 4 bases, and 11 bases lay in between. CDR3 size: 15 residues. The germline CDR1 and CDR2 sequences are MDHEN and SYDVKM. The variable domain in full, completed from reference TRBV28 and TRBJ2-1, reads DVKVTQSSRYLVKRTGEKVFLECVQDMDHENMFWYRQDPGLGLRLIYFSYDVKMKEKGDIPEGYSVSREKKERFSLILESASTNQTSMYLCASSLFRASYNEQFFGPGTRLTVL.

The chain carries TRBV6-6 and TRBJ2-1; 10 nucleotides line up with TRBD2. CDR3 size: 15 residues. CDR1 is MNHNY and CDR2 is SVGAGI in the germline V gene (reference sequence). V shed 2 bases, J shed 4 bases, and the junction held 2 bases outside the gene matches. The CDR3 bases are TGTGCCAGCAGTTACAGCGGGAGGGGATACAATGAGCAGTTCTTC. Its protein is CASSYSGRGYNEQFF.

CDR3 region: CASSVGTGAGETQYF. The CDR3 DNA sequence: TGTGCCAGCAGCGTAGGGACGGGAGCCGGAGAGACCCAGTACTTC. The V call is TRBV9, the J call TRBJ2-5, with a tentative D call TRBD2 (6 bases). V was shortened by 0 bases and J by 4 bases, with 13 bases between the two germline ends. Germline V CDR1 and CDR2: SGDLS, YYNGEE. The CDR3 has 15 amino acids.

The gene calls are TRBV5-4 and TRBJ2-7; 8 bases are a match to TRBD1. After removal of 6 bases from V and 1 base from J, the junction contained 6 bases not matched to a gene. Per germline, CDR1 SGHNT and CDR2 YYREEE (reference sequence). This CDR3 contains 14 residues. CDR3 bases: TGTGCCAGCACCCCAGACAGGGGATCCTACGAGCAGTACTTC. Translating it yields CASTPDRGSYEQYF.

The table lists this clone with a count of one. This chain joins TRBV28 and TRBJ2-7; perhaps TRBD2 as D (5 bases). The CDR3 length is 13 residues. Trimming left V 3 bases short and J 3 bases short, with 9 bases between. Germline CDR1 and CDR2: MDHEN and SYDVKM. CDR3 sequence reads: CASSFEGSYEQYF. The CDR3 DNA sequence: TGTGCCAGCAGTTTCGAGGGAAGCTACGAGCAGTACTTC.

V gene TRBV29-1 combines with J gene TRBJ2-7; D is tentatively TRBD1 or TRBD2 (5 bases each). The V and J ends lost 3 bases and 3 bases respectively, with 15 bases between them. Germline V lookup: CDR1 SQVTM, CDR2 ANQGSEA. The length of the CDR3 is 14 residues. The CDR3 region has the DNA TGCAGCGTTGAGTCTCGGGCAGGGAGCTACGAGCAGTACTTC. Its translation is CSVESRAGSYEQYF.

This rearrangement joins TRBV9 to TRBJ2-7, with 9 bases lining up with TRBD1. V shed 3 bases and J 5 bases; nucleotides not matched to a gene: 6. This CDR3 is built from 14 residues. CDR1 SGDLS and CDR2 YYNGEE come from the germline V gene. As DNA, the CDR3 is TGTGCCAGCAGCGGTGGACAGGGGTCCGACGAGCAGTACTTC. This translates into CASSGGQGSDEQYF.

Concerning this clone itself: The sample holds other DNA sequences that translate to the same CDR3. The V gene is TRBV4-1, the J gene TRBJ2-1; tentative D call: TRBD1 (5 bases). The CDR3 length is 15 residues. V lost 1 base, J lost 0 bases, and 7 bases lay in between. CDR1 is MGHRA, CDR2 YSYEKL, per germline. CDR3 amino acids: CASSQVQGSYNEQFF. The CDR3 DNA follows: TGCGCCAGCAGCCAAGTCCAGGGCTCCTACAATGAGCAGTTCTTC.

The V and J genes are TRBV7-9 and TRBJ2-7; no reliable D call. This CDR3 has 13 amino acids. CDR1 is SEHNR, CDR2 FQNEAQ, per germline (reference sequence). V gave up 1 base and J gave up 4 bases, with 8 bases separating them. The CDR3 is CASSLEVGYEQYF. The DNA for the CDR3 is TGTGCCAGCAGCTTAGAAGTGGGTTACGAGCAGTACTTC. The full variable domain, in which reference TRBV7-9 and TRBJ2-7 provide the parts outside the CDR3, is DTGVSQNPRHKITKRGQNVTFRCDPISEHNRLYWYRQTLGQGPEFLTYFQNEAQLEKSRLLSDRFSAERPKGSFSTLEIQRTEQGDSAMYLCASSLEVGYEQYFGPGTRLTVT.